The subject of this entry is one T cell receptor beta chain. Its antigen is unknown. This sample stems from a study of a mutant IDH1 vaccine in newly diagnosed glioma. About the study: Earlier treatment was radiotherapy, temozolomide, or both, with most getting both.

From germline, CDR1 is MDHEN and CDR2 SYDVKM. The CDR3 has 14 amino acids. Trimming removed 5 bases at V and 11 bases at J, with 18 bases between. Some clones are missing from TCRdb's copy, which holds only in-frame ones; the method was immunoSEQ multiplex PCR. In the table there are approximately 100,000 clones, nearly 90% of which are singletons. Described time point: week 47, end of study. Each dose of the vaccine consisted of 300 ug of mutant IDH1 20-mer peptide, with topical imiquimod. The study's findings and limits: Altogether, 80% to 95% of patients exhibited vaccine-induced immune responses. Any relationship between pseudoprogression and changes in top peripheral T cell clonotypes seemed absent.

The sequence was collected from a woman between 50 and 59 years old with glioma. The chain recombines TRBV28 with TRBJ1-4; unclear D gene. Sequencing used PBMCs, obtained from a glioma patient whose treatment included an IDH1 peptide vaccine. The CDR3 is CASSRPKTRPKLFF. The DNA of the CDR3 is TGTGCCAGCAGTCGCCCGAAAACGAGACCCAAACTGTTTTTT.